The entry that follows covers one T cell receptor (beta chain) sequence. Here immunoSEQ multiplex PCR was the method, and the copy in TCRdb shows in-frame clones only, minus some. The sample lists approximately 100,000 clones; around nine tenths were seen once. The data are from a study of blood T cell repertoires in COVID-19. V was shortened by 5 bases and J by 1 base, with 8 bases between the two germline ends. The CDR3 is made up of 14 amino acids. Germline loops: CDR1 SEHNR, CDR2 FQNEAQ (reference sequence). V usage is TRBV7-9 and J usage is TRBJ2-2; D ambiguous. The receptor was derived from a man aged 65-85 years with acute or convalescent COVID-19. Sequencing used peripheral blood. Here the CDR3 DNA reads TGTGCCAGCAGCCACGACTGGAACACCGGGGAGCTGTTTTTT. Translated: CASSHDWNTGELFF. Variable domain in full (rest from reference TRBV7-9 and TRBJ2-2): DTGVSQNPRHKITKRGQNVTFRCDPISEHNRLYWYRQTLGQGPEFLTYFQNEAQLEKSRLLSDRFSAERPKGSFSTLEIQRTEQGDSAMYLCASSHDWNTGELFFGEGSRLTVL.